This T cell receptor (beta chain) originates from a study of sequential checkpoint blockade in melanoma. TCRdb's table, derived via immunoSEQ multiplex PCR, lists solely in-frame clones and lacks some. Of 30,000 to 45,000 clones in the sample, around nine tenths were seen once. This clone has only one observation. Treatment defined: randomized to nivolumab then ipilimumab (arm A) or the reverse (arm B). V was trimmed by 6 bases and J by 0 bases, leaving 10 bases between them. Germline CDR1 SGHVS, CDR2 FQNEAQ. The CDR3 covers 14 residues. The sample consisted of CD8+ T cells sorted from blood (inferred from file names), taken from a patient given nivolumab and ipilimumab in sequence. This TCR was sampled from a human donor with melanoma. The chain employs TRBV7-8 and TRBJ2-3, with D unresolved. CDR3 protein: CASRTGTSTDTQYF. The CDR3 DNA follows: TGTGCCAGCAGAACGGGTACTAGCACAGATACGCAGTATTTT.